This note documents a single T cell receptor beta chain sequence. With 1 base removed from V and 6 bases from J, the gap between germline ends came to 14 bases. Germline V CDR1 and CDR2: SGHKS, YYEKEE (reference sequence). This CDR3 comprises 14 residues. TCRdb keeps only in-frame clones here, not all; method: immunoSEQ multiplex PCR. This table holds around 330,000 clones, roughly nine tenths found once. These data originate in a study of blood T cell repertoires in COVID-19. V and J are TRBV5-5 and TRBJ2-7, with a weak D call TRBD2 (6 bases). Sequenced sample: PBMCs or T cells enriched from blood (not recorded which). The source of this sequence is a man aged 55 to 70 who had recovered from COVID-19. The CDR3 reads CASSLRSQGGEQYF. The CDR3 bases are TGTGCCAGCAGCTTGAGGTCCCAGGGAGGCGAGCAGTACTTC.